Below, 14 T cell receptor beta chains from the same sample are listed, as sequenced in a study of tumor-infiltrating lymphocytes in oesophageal squamous cell carcinoma. From the PCR reads, TCRdb called clonotypes with MiXCR, one entry per CDR3 protein. The sample has more than 15,000 distinct CDR3 sequences; about 50% are singletons. The specimen was esophageal tumor tissue. Source of these receptors: a male donor with esophageal squamous cell carcinoma.

The rearrangement joins TRBV7-2 to TRBJ2-7; no clear D gene. The closer fit of TRBJ2-1 to the DNA end suggests the J call may be wrong. Germline V gives CDR1 SGHTA, CDR2 FQGNSA. The CDR3 sequence is 15 residues long. CDR3 in amino acids: CASSQRLYAGNEQFF. In DNA, the CDR3 is TGTGCCAGCAGCCAACGTTTATACGCCGGGAATGAGCAGTTCTTC.

This clonotype was detected a few times. The chain is built from TRBV7-3 and TRBJ2-5, with 10 bases fitting TRBD1. Germline CDR1 and CDR2: SGHTA and FQGTGA. J was trimmed by 5 bases and V by 4 bases; bases with no gene match: 7. CDR3 length equals 15 residues. For the CDR3, the DNA is TGTGCCAGCAGCTCGACAGGGGGCGCGTGGGAGACCCAGTACTTC. It encodes CASSSTGGAWETQYF.

Of note for this clonotype: The CDR3 carries no conserved terminal phenylalanine or tryptophan, so it likely arises from a read error. It is unclear where the CDR3 begins or ends on the DNA, so no DNA is shown, and the CDR3 is as TCRdb lists it. The rearrangement joins TRBV7-2 to TRBJ2-1; TRBD1 was called by the table and not checked on the DNA. The CDR3 is 16 residues long, counting both termini. In germline, CDR1 is SGHTA, CDR2 FQGNSA. This CDR3 is CASRWTGLNSPLHFGN.

This rearrangement joins TRBV7-8 to TRBJ2-5; D might be TRBD1 or TRBD2, each matching 5 bases. There are 14 residues in the CDR3. In germline, CDR1 is SGHVS, CDR2 FQNEAQ. V gave up 5 bases and J gave up 5 bases, with 15 bases separating them. The chain's CDR3 is CASSRGRTQETQYF. For the CDR3, the DNA is TGTGCCAGCAGCCGGGGACGGACCCAGGAGACCCAGTACTTC.

Of note for this clonotype: Mismatch with germline at one junction end may stem from a read error. The V call is TRBV18, the J call TRBJ2-7; 9 bases align to TRBD1. CDR1 is KGHSH, CDR2 LQKENI, per germline. This CDR3 contains 14 residues. The CDR3 region is CASAPRQGVYEQYF. DNA of the CDR3: TGTGCCAGCGCACCACGACAGGGGGTCTACGAGCAGTACTTC. The full variable domain, its missing parts supplied by reference TRBV18 and TRBJ2-7, is NAGVMQNPRHLVRRRGQEARLRCSPMKGHSHVYWYRQLPEEGLKFMVYLQKENIIDESGMPKERFSAEFPKEGPSILRIQQVVRGDSAAYFCASAPRQGVYEQYFGPGTRLTVT.

The rearrangement links TRBV6-1 to TRBJ2-1, with D tentatively TRBD2 (6 bases). The CDR3 contains 17 residues. V lost 2 bases to trimming and J lost 5 bases, with 19 bases between them. Germline loops: CDR1 MNHNS, CDR2 SASEGT. In DNA form, the CDR3 reads TGTGCCAGCAGTGAATTTCACGGAGGGAGAACGAACAATGAGCAGTTCTTC. Residues: CASSEFHGGRTNNEQFF.

This sequence joins TRBV10-3 and TRBJ2-1, with D hard to call. The V end lost 10 bases, the J end lost 7 bases, and 17 bases lay between the germline ends. Germline V CDR1 and CDR2: ENHRY, SYGVKD. The CDR3 consists of 13 residues. This chain's CDR3 is CASWDQTGNEQFF. CDR3 DNA: TGTGCCAGCTGGGATCAAACCGGGAATGAGCAGTTCTTC.

This clonotype was recorded once. The rearrangement uses TRBV7-2 and TRBJ2-2; 8 bases are shared with TRBD1. Trimming at V came to 2 bases and at J to 5 bases, leaving 4 bases not matched to a gene. Germline CDR1 reads SGHTA; CDR2 reads FQGNSA. The length of the CDR3 is 15 residues. The CDR3 reads CASSLLQGGTGELFF. CDR3 nucleotides: TGTGCCAGCAGCTTATTACAGGGGGGTACCGGGGAGCTGTTTTTT. Drawing the rest from reference TRBV7-2 and TRBJ2-2, the complete variable domain is GAGVSQSPSNKVTEKGKDVELRCDPISGHTALYWYRQSLGQGLEFLIYFQGNSAPDKSGLPSDRFSAERTGGSVSTLTIQRTQQEDSAVYLCASSLLQGGTGELFFGEGSRLTVL.

V is TRBV11-2 and J is TRBJ2-3; D is unclear. The tail of the sequence fits TRBJ1-2 better, so the J call may be wrong. Germline V gene sequence: CDR1 SGHAT, CDR2 FQNNGV. This CDR3 has 12 amino acids. The chain's CDR3 is CASSPDLYGYTF. The CDR3 nucleotides read TGTGCCAGCAGCCCGGACTTGTATGGCTACACCTTC.

The chain recombines TRBV6-8 with TRBJ2-5; 9 nucleotides align to TRBD1. V shed 7 bases and J 7 bases; nucleotides not matched to a gene: 13. Germline values: CDR1 MNHGY, CDR2 SAAAGT. The CDR3 spans 15 residues. In DNA, the CDR3 is TGTGCCAGCACCCGTGGGGGACAGGGATATGGGACCCAGTACTTC. Translating it yields CASTRGGQGYGTQYF.

The CDR3 nucleotides are TGTGCCAGCAGCTTAACGTCCGGGACAGGGGGAAGTGGCCTGACTTTC. It translates to CASSLTSGTGGSGLTF. The V and J genes are TRBV7-3 and TRBJ1-6, with 11 bases matching TRBD1. The J call may be incorrect, as the DNA end agrees better with TRBJ2-6. The CDR3 is made up of 16 amino acids. Germline V gene data show CDR1 as SGHTA and CDR2 as FQGTGA.

Turning to this clonotype: Given the absence of the conserved phenylalanine or tryptophan at the CDR3 end, a read error is likely. The limits of the CDR3 on the DNA are not certain, so only TCRdb's listed CDR3 is given. The chain joins TRBV7-6 to TRBJ2-5; the table's D gene call, TRBD1, was not cross checked with the DNA. The CDR3 spans 16 amino acids, including both terminal residues. Germline V lookup: CDR1 SGHVS, CDR2 FNYEAQ. The CDR3 loop reads CASSPRGRGETQYFGS.

This clonotype was seen only a few times. The chain employs TRBV7-3 and TRBJ2-7, with D perhaps TRBD1 (5 bases). The DNA end lines up better with TRBJ2-1; the J call may be wrong. Germline-derived CDR1 and CDR2 are SGHTA and FQGTGA. The CDR3 extends over 13 amino acids. The CDR3 sequence is CASSQYRPNEQFF. The CDR3 nucleotides are TGTGCCAGCAGCCAATACAGGCCCAATGAGCAGTTCTTC.

This rearrangement joins TRBV7-9 to TRBJ2-1, with D tentatively TRBD2 (7 bases). V lost 6 bases and J lost 0, with 12 bases in between. Germline V gene sequence: CDR1 SEHNR, CDR2 FQNEAQ (reference sequence). The CDR3 is made up of 15 amino acids. The CDR3 spells CASRKGGSSYNEQFF. DNA of the CDR3: TGTGCCAGCAGAAAGGGGGGGAGCTCCTACAATGAGCAGTTCTTC. The complete variable domain, with remaining parts taken from reference TRBV7-9 and TRBJ2-1, reads DTGVSQNPRHKITKRGQNVTFRCDPISEHNRLYWYRQTLGQGPEFLTYFQNEAQLEKSRLLSDRFSAERPKGSFSTLEIQRTEQGDSAMYLCASRKGGSSYNEQFFGPGTRLTVL.